This T cell receptor beta chain was recorded in a study of shared clonotypes between healthy human individuals. Terminally differentiated effector memory CD45RA+ cells were excluded by CCR7 positive selection of CD45RO-negative cells. Per the germline V gene, CDR1 is SGHTS and CDR2 is YDEGEE. V lost 5 bases, J lost 5 bases, and 20 bases lay in between. The CDR3 is made up of 15 amino acids. This clone appeared once. In replicate PCRs of sorted subsets, approximately 200 ng DNA, some 28,000 T cell genomes, was used. Generated by immunoSEQ multiplex PCR, the TCRdb table keeps only in-frame clones and is missing some. This sample has around 640,000 clones; roughly 96% occur once, and the top ten carry 0.11%.

This receptor was obtained from a woman under 40 in good health. Sequenced input: naive CD8+ T cells sorted from blood. V gene TRBV5-8 combines with J gene TRBJ2-7; D is perhaps TRBD1 or TRBD2 (5 bases each). The CDR3 is CASSPYAGRAHEQYF. The DNA of the CDR3 is TGTGCCAGCAGTCCCTACGCGGGCAGGGCCCACGAGCAGTACTTC.